Below, 7 T cell receptor beta chains from the same sample are listed, as sequenced in a study of T cells in localized non-small cell lung cancer. Some clones are missing from TCRdb's copy, which holds only in-frame ones; the method was immunoSEQ multiplex PCR. The data contain about 24,000 clones, 87% of them singletons. Sequencing was performed on peripheral blood, taken before any cancer treatment. All receptors come from a male donor at least 60 years old with stage I squamous cell lung carcinoma.

This chain connects TRBV19 to TRBJ1-2, with TRBD1 as a possible D gene (6 bases). The CDR3 is made up of 15 amino acids. V dropped 5 bases and J dropped 1 base, with 14 bases sitting between them. Germline CDR1 LNHDA, CDR2 SQIVND (reference sequence). The CDR3 region has the DNA TGTGCCAGTAGTCCACAGGGTAGGGGTAACTATGGCTACACCTTC. Protein product: CASSPQGRGNYGYTF.

This chain connects TRBV9 to TRBJ2-2, with D unclear. V was pared by 2 bases and J by 6 bases, with 11 bases between. This CDR3 spans 14 amino acids. Germline V gene lookup returns CDR1 SGDLS and CDR2 YYNGEE. The CDR3 DNA follows: TGTGCCAGCAGCGTCCGACTCTCTTCCGGGGAGCTGTTTTTT. Protein sequence: CASSVRLSSGELFF.

The chain combines TRBV7-2 with TRBJ2-7; no clear D. Trimming removed 2 bases at V and 0 bases at J, with 5 bases between. Germline assignment: CDR1 SGHTA and CDR2 FQGNSA. CDR3 length: 13 amino acids. CDR3 residues: CASSLQDSYEQYF. In nucleotides, the CDR3 is TGTGCCAGCAGCTTACAGGACTCCTACGAGCAGTACTTC.

The chain employs TRBV5-5 and TRBJ1-2; a possible D gene is TRBD1 (5 bases). V lost 3 bases to trimming and J lost 5 bases, with 17 bases between them. The CDR3 loop spans 15 amino acids. CDR1 is SGHKS, CDR2 YYEKEE, per germline (reference sequence). The CDR3 nucleotides are TGTGCCAGCAGCTCCCAGGGAGACGGGACTTATGGCTACACCTTC. As protein: CASSSQGDGTYGYTF. The whole variable domain, filled in from reference TRBV5-5 and TRBJ1-2, reads DAGVTQSPTHLIKTRGQQVTLRCSPISGHKSVSWYQQVLGQGPQFIFQYYEKEERGRGNFPDRFSARQFPNYSSELNVNALLLGDSALYLCASSSQGDGTYGYTFGSGTRLTVV.

The V and J genes are TRBV6-1 and TRBJ2-7, with D unresolved. The CDR3 extends over 14 amino acids. Per the germline V gene, CDR1 is MNHNS and CDR2 is SASEGT. With 6 bases removed from V and 7 bases from J, the gap between germline ends came to 19 bases. CDR3 loop: CASSLGSVVGEQYF. DNA of the CDR3: TGTGCCAGCAGCCTGGGATCGGTGGTTGGTGAGCAGTACTTC.

This sequence joins TRBV19 and TRBJ1-3, with 9 bases that match TRBD1. Per the germline V gene, CDR1 is LNHDA and CDR2 is SQIVND (reference sequence). CDR3 length: 15 residues. Trimming took 6 bases from V and 4 from J; bases not matched to a gene: 7. This chain's CDR3 is CASRLQGAKGNTIYF. The CDR3 coding sequence is TGTGCCAGTAGGCTACAGGGGGCGAAAGGAAACACCATATATTTT.

The rearrangement joins TRBV6-5 to TRBJ2-5, with D perhaps being TRBD1 or TRBD2 (5 bases each). Trimming pared 5 bases from V and 5 bases from J, leaving 18 bases between. CDR3 length equals 15 residues. Germline CDR1 reads MNHEY; CDR2 reads SVGAGI. This chain's CDR3 is CASSRDRRETETQYF. For the CDR3, the DNA is TGTGCCAGCAGTCGGGACCGCCGCGAAACGGAGACCCAGTACTTC.